The source of this T cell receptor (beta chain) is a study of technical replicates of blood from a few donors (TCRdb year 2017). This clone was detected once. The target of this receptor is not known. No much larger clone exists at a distance of one base, and base qualities are not known. Library preparation employed the immunoSEQ multiplex PCR assay. Imported from immuneACCESS, the table was reduced by TCRdb to in-frame sequences with V and J called. These copies leave out some clones; in studies compared against another copy, an unresolved V gene accounts for under half, and the cause of the remainder is not known. The sample table contains around 83,000 clones; only one count was recorded for approximately 94% of them. The ten largest clones represent 0.2% to 0.3% of the sample. The receptor was isolated from a human donor in good health. Material: T cells isolated from PBMCs.

The CDR3 here reads CASSEPGQGISGNTIYF. The DNA reads TGTGCCAGTAGCGAACCGGGACAGGGAATCTCTGGAAACACCATATATTTT. This chain is built from TRBV19 and TRBJ1-3, with TRBD1 matching 9 junction bases. The germline V gene (reference sequence) gives CDR1 as LNHDA and CDR2 as SQIVND. V and J are trimmed by 6 bases and 0 bases, and the gene matches miss 9 bases of the junction. The CDR3, from cysteine to phenylalanine, totals 17 residues. The read is trimmed to its CDR3 DNA, 51 bases read in frame from base 1.